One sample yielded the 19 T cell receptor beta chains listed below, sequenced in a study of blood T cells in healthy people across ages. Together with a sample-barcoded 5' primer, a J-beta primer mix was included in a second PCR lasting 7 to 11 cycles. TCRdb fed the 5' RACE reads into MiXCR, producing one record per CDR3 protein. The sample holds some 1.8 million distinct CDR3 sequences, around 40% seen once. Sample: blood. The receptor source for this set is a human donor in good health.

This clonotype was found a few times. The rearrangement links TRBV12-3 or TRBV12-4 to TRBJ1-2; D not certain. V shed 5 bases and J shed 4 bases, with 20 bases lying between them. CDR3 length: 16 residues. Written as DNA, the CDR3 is TGTGCCAGCAGTCCCCTCGGCAACGGTATAAGCTATGGCTACACCTTC. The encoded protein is CASSPLGNGISYGYTF.

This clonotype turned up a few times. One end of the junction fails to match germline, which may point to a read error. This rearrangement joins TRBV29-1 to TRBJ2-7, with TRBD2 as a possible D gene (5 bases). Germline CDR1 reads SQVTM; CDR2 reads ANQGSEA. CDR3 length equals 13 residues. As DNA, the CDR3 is TGCAGCGTTCGCGGGTTGTATTCCTGCGAGCAGTACTTC. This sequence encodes CSVRGLYSCEQYF.

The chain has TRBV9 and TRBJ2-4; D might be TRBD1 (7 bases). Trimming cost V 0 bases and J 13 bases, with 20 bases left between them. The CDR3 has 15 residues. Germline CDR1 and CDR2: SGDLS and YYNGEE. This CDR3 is CASSVGQGGPYGQYF. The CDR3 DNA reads TGTGCCAGCAGCGTAGGTCAGGGGGGACCCTACGGGCAGTACTTC. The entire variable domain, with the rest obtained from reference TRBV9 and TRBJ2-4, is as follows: DSGVTQTPKHLITATGQRVTLRCSPRSGDLSVYWYQQSLDQGLQFLIQYYNGEERAKGNILERFSAQQFPDLHSELNLSSLELGDSALYFCASSVGQGGPYGQYFGAGTRLSVL.

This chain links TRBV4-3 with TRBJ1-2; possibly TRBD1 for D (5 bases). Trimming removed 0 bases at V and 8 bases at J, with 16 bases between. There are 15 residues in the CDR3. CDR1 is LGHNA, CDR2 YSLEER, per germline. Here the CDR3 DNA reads TGCGCCAGCAGCCAAGACGTAGACAGAGGGTACGGCTACACCTTC. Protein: CASSQDVDRGYGYTF.

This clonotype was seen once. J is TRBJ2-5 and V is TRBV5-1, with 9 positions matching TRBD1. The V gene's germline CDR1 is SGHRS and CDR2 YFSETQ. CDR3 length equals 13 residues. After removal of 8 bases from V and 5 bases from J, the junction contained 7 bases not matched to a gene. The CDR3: CASGDRASETQYF. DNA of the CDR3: TGCGCCAGTGGGGACAGGGCAAGTGAGACCCAGTACTTC.

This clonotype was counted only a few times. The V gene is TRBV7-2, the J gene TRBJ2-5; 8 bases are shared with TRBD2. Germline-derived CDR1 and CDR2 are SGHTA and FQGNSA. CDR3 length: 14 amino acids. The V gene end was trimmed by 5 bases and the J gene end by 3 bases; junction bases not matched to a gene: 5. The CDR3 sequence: CASSRGGVEETQYF. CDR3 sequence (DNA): TGTGCCAGCAGCCGGGGGGGCGTCGAAGAGACCCAGTACTTC. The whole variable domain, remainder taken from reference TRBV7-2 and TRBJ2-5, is GAGVSQSPSNKVTEKGKDVELRCDPISGHTALYWYRQSLGQGLEFLIYFQGNSAPDKSGLPSDRFSAERTGGSVSTLTIQRTQQEDSAVYLCASSRGGVEETQYFGPGTRLLVL.

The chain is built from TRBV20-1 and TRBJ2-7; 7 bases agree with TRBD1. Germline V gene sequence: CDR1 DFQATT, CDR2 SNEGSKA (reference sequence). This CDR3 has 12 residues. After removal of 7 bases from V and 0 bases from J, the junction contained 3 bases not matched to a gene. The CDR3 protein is CSGQGDSYEQYF. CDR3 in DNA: TGCAGTGGACAGGGAGACTCCTACGAGCAGTACTTC.

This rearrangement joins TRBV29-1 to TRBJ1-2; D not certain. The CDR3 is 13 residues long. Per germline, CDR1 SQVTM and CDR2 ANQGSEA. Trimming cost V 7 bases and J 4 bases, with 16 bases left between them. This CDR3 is CSALPDVLYGYTF. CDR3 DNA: TGCAGCGCCTTGCCGGATGTCCTCTATGGCTACACCTTC.

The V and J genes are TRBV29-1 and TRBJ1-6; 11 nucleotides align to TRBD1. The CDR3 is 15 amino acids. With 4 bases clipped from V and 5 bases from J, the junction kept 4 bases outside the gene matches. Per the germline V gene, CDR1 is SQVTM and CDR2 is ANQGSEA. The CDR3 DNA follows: TGCAGCGTTGTAGGGGACAGGGGGAATAATTCACCCCTCCACTTT. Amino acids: CSVVGDRGNNSPLHF.

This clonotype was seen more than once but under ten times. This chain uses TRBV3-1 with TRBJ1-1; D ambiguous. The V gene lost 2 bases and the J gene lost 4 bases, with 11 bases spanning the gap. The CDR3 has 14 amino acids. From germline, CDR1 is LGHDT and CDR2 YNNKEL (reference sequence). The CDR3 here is CASSQPGVGTEAFF. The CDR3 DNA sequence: TGTGCCAGCAGCCAACCCGGCGTGGGCACTGAAGCTTTCTTT.

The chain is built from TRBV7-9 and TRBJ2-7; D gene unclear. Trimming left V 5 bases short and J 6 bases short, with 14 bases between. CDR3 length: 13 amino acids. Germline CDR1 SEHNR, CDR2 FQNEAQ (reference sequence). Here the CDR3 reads CASSPSILGEQYF. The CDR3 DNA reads TGTGCCAGCAGCCCCTCGATTCTGGGCGAGCAGTACTTC.

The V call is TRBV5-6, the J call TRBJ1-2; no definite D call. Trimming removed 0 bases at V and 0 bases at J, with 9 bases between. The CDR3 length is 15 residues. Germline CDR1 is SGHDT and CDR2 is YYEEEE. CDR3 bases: TGTGCCAGCAGCTTGGTGACGGTTACTAACTATGGCTACACCTTC. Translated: CASSLVTVTNYGYTF.

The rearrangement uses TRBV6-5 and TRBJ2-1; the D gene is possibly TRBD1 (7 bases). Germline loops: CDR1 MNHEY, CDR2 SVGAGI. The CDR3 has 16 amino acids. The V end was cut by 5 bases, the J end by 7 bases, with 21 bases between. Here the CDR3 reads CASSPGGTEQDNEQFF. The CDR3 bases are TGTGCCAGCAGTCCTGGGGGGACAGAGCAGGATAATGAGCAGTTCTTC.

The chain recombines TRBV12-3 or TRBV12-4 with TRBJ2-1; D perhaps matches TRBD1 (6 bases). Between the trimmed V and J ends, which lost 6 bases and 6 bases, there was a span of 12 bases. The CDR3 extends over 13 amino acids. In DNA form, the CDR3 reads TGTGCCAGCAGCACGGTACAGGGCAATGAGCAGTTCTTC. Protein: CASSTVQGNEQFF.

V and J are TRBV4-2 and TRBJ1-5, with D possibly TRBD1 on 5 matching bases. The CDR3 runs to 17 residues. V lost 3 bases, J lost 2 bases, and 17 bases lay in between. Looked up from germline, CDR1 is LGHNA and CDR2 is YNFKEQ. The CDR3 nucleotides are TGTGCCAGCAGCCAGGCGGACGGGGCCCAAGGCAATCAGCCCCAGCATTTT. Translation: CASSQADGAQGNQPQHF.

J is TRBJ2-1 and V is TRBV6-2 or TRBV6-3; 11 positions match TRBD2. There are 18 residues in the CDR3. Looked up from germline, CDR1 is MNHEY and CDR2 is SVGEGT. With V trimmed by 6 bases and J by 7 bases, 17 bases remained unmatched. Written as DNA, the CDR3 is TGTGCCAGCAGATTCGGTAGCGGGGGGGACTTCGAGAGGAATGAGCAGTTCTTC. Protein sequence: CASRFGSGGDFERNEQFF.

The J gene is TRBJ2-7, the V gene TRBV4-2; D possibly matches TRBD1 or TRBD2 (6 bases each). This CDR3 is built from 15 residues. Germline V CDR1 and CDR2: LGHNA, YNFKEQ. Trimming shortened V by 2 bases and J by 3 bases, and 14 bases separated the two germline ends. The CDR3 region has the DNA TGTGCCAGCAGCCAAACTAGCCTAGGGGGCTACGAGCAGTACTTC. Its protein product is CASSQTSLGGYEQYF.

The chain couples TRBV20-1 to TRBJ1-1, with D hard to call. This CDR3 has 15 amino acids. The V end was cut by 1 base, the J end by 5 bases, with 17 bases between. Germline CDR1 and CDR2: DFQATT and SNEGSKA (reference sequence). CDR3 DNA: TGCAGTGCTAGAGTTGACGCCGCTCGGAAGACTGAAGCTTTCTTT. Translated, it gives CSARVDAARKTEAFF.

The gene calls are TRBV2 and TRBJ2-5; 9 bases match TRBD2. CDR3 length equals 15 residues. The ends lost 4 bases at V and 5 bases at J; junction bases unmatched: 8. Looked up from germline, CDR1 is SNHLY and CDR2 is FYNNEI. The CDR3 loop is CASSGSGTSWETQYF. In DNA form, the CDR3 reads TGTGCCAGCAGTGGCTCCGGGACTAGCTGGGAGACCCAGTACTTC.